This is a list of T cell receptor beta chains from one sample in a study of T cell changes during pregnancy in multiple sclerosis. Sequencing used immunoSEQ multiplex PCR; TCRdb keeps in-frame clones, though not all of them. The sample lists around 63,000 clones; 80% to 95% were seen once. The input for sequencing was peripheral blood, taken in the third trimester of pregnancy. The receptors come from a female donor in good health, enrolled as a control in a pregnancy study. CDR3s include the opening cysteine and the closing phenylalanine or tryptophan. D genes are given only for firm matches. Part of the rows lack a size; the others show once, few, many or a class for expanded clones.

d_call	v_call	j_call	clone_size	cdr3_aa	cdr3_nt
.	TRBV4-3	TRBJ1-3	.	CASSQDHGSGNTIYF	TGCGCCAGCAGCCAAGATCACGGCTCTGGAAACACCATATATTTT
TRBD1	TRBV10-3	TRBJ1-2	.	CAISEPDRGHRGYTF	TGTGCCATCAGTGAGCCGGACAGGGGGCATAGGGGCTACACCTTC
.	TRBV5-1	TRBJ2-5	.	CASSFRSQETQYF	TGCGCCAGCAGCTTTAGGAGTCAAGAGACCCAGTACTTC
TRBD2	TRBV7-8	TRBJ2-3	.	CASSSNPGLAGADTQYF	TGTGCCAGCAGCTCGAACCCGGGACTAGCGGGAGCCGATACGCAGTATTTT
.	TRBV10-2	TRBJ1-2	.	CASSKGGPLTF	TGCGCCAGCAGCAAGGGAGGGCCGCTCACCTTC
TRBD2	TRBV19	TRBJ2-3	.	CASSAELAGGSYFTDTQYF	TGTGCCAGTAGTGCAGAACTAGCGGGGGGGTCCTATTTCACAGATACGCAGTATTTT
.	TRBV4-1	TRBJ1-1	.	CASSQIRRRDTEAFF	TGCGCCAGCAGCCAAATACGAAGACGGGACACTGAAGCTTTCTTT
TRBD1	TRBV28	TRBJ2-7	.	CASSRTGPGEQYF	TGTGCCAGCAGCAGGACAGGGCCCGGGGAGCAGTACTTC
TRBD1	TRBV5-1	TRBJ2-5	.	CASSLRTGDRETQYF	TGCGCCAGCAGCTTGCGGACAGGGGACAGGGAGACCCAGTACTTC
.	TRBV2	TRBJ2-7	.	CASSASYPYEQYF	TGTGCCAGCAGTGCCAGTTACCCCTACGAGCAGTACTTC
.	TRBV19	TRBJ2-1	.	CASSRAGQYNEQFF	TGTGCCAGTAGCCGCGCTGGACAGTACAATGAGCAGTTCTTC
TRBD1	TRBV11-3	TRBJ1-4	.	CASSYRGDSRKLLFF	TGTGCCAGCAGTTATCGCGGGGACAGTCGAAAATTACTGTTTTTT
.	TRBV12-5	TRBJ2-7	.	CASGLAPYEQYF	TGTGCTAGTGGTTTAGCCCCCTACGAGCAGTACTTC
.	TRBV9	TRBJ2-1	.	CASSVGFSGEQFF	TGTGCCAGCAGCGTAGGATTCTCGGGTGAGCAGTTCTTC
.	TRBV6-4	TRBJ2-2	medium-sized	CASSDSATGELFF	TGTGCCAGCAGTGACTCAGCCACCGGGGAGCTGTTTTTT
TRBD2	TRBV5-5	TRBJ2-5	.	CASSRSGGASQETQYF	TGTGCCAGCAGCAGGAGCGGGGGGGCCTCTCAAGAGACCCAGTACTTC
.	TRBV7-6	TRBJ2-3	.	CASSLAGLRETSTDTQYF	TGTGCCAGCAGCTTAGCGGGACTCCGAGAGACTAGCACAGATACGCAGTATTTT
.	TRBV10-3	TRBJ2-7	.	CAINDLDSYEQYF	TGTGCCATCAACGACTTAGACTCCTACGAGCAGTACTTC
.	TRBV9	TRBJ1-2	once	CASSPGGAGPRSVPYGYTF	TGTGCCAGCAGCCCCGGGGGGGCAGGACCGCGATCGGTACCCTATGGCTACACCTTC
TRBD1	TRBV12-5	TRBJ1-1	.	CASGLGTGVINTEAFF	TGTGCTAGTGGTCTGGGGACAGGGGTTATTAACACTGAAGCTTTCTTT
.	TRBV9	TRBJ1-2	.	CASSVVARGGYGYTF	TGTGCCAGCAGCGTAGTAGCAAGGGGCGGATATGGCTACACCTTC
TRBD2	TRBV7-6	TRBJ2-7	.	CASSSASGDSYEQYF	TGTGCCAGCAGTTCCGCTAGCGGGGACTCCTACGAGCAGTACTTC
TRBD1	TRBV6-6	TRBJ1-1	.	CASFPPGQGELTEAFF	TGTGCCAGTTTTCCTCCGGGACAGGGAGAACTCACTGAAGCTTTCTTT
TRBD2	TRBV18	TRBJ2-3	.	CASSPNGLDTDTQYF	TGTGCCAGCTCACCGAACGGACTAGACACAGATACGCAGTATTTT
TRBD2	TRBV5-1	TRBJ2-1	once	CASSLSPGTSGRAGQFF	TGCGCCAGCAGCTTGAGCCCTGGGACTAGCGGGAGGGCCGGGCAGTTCTTC
.	TRBV19	TRBJ2-1	.	CASSIVRVGSYNEQFF	TGTGCCAGTAGTATAGTCCGGGTCGGATCCTACAATGAGCAGTTCTTC
.	TRBV27	TRBJ1-2	.	CASSRDSNYGYTF	TGTGCCAGCAGCCGGGATTCCAACTATGGCTACACCTTC
.	TRBV28	TRBJ1-2	.	CASSFLPGANYGYTF	TGTGCCAGCAGTTTTCTGCCGGGAGCTAACTATGGCTACACCTTC
.	TRBV9	TRBJ2-5	.	CASSVEEGVQYF	TGTGCCAGCAGCGTAGAGGAGGGAGTTCAGTACTTC
TRBD1	TRBV28	TRBJ2-3	once	CASSWGQGAGRTDTQYF	TGTGCCAGCAGTTGGGGACAGGGGGCCGGTAGGACAGATACGCAGTATTTT
.	TRBV6-5	TRBJ2-7	.	CASSYSRTPINEQYF	TGTGCCAGCAGTTACTCCAGGACTCCTATCAACGAGCAGTACTTC
TRBD2	TRBV5-4	TRBJ2-1	.	CASSLVKGTSYNEQFF	TGTGCCAGCAGCTTGGTAAAGGGGACTAGTTACAATGAGCAGTTCTTC
.	TRBV28	TRBJ1-1	.	CASIGRATNTEAFF	TGTGCCAGCATAGGCAGGGCGACGAACACTGAAGCTTTCTTT
TRBD1	TRBV11-3	TRBJ1-2	.	CASSLRTGDGYTF	TGTGCCAGCAGCCTACGGACAGGGGATGGCTACACCTTC